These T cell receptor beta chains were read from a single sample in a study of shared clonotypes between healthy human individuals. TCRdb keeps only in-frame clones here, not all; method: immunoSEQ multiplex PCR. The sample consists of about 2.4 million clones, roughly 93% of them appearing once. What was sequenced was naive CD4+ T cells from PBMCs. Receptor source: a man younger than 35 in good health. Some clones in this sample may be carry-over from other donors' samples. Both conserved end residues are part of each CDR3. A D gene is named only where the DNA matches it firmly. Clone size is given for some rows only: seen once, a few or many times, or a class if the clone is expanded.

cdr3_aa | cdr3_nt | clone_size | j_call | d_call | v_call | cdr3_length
CASSLDLSDRRSYNEQFF | TGTGCCAGCAGCTTAGATCTTTCGGACAGAAGGTCCTACAATGAGCAGTTCTTC | . | TRBJ2-1 | . | TRBV11-3 | 18
CASSSADTQYF | TGTGCCAGCAGTTCCGCAGATACGCAGTATTTT | . | TRBJ2-3 | . | TRBV28 | 11
CASSPSPPTEAFF | TGTGCCAGCTCACCCTCCCCTCCGACTGAAGCTTTCTTT | . | TRBJ1-1 | . | TRBV18 | 13
CASTTSFSDTQYF | TGTGCCAGCACTACGAGTTTTTCAGATACGCAGTATTTT | . | TRBJ2-3 | . | TRBV27 | 13
CASSFFLGQANTGELFF | TGTGCCAGCAGCTTCTTCCTGGGGCAGGCGAACACCGGGGAGCTGTTTTTT | . | TRBJ2-2 | . | TRBV7-2 | 17
CASSNTGTSGTDTQYF | TGTGCCAGCAGTAACACCGGGACTAGCGGGACAGATACGCAGTATTTT | . | TRBJ2-3 | TRBD2 | TRBV27 | 16
CASSYWIGTAGNTIYF | TGTGCCAGCAGCTATTGGATTGGGACGGCAGGAAACACCATATATTTT | once | TRBJ1-3 | . | TRBV5-8 | 16
CASSIEGQAAQPQHF | TGTGCCAGTAGTATTGAGGGACAGGCGGCGCAGCCCCAGCATTTT | . | TRBJ1-5 | TRBD1 | TRBV19 | 15
CAWRGLASQETQYF | TGTGCCTGGAGGGGACTAGCGAGCCAAGAGACCCAGTACTTC | . | TRBJ2-5 | TRBD2 | TRBV30 | 14
CASSPMQGNTEAFF | TGTGCCAGCAGCCCAATGCAGGGGAACACTGAAGCTTTCTTT | . | TRBJ1-1 | . | TRBV7-2 | 14
CASSYSQFQPQHF | TGTGCCAGCAGCTACTCCCAATTCCAGCCCCAGCATTTT | . | TRBJ1-5 | . | TRBV7-8 | 13
CASSTQLSTDTQYF | TGTGCCAGCAGCACCCAACTTAGCACAGATACGCAGTATTTT | . | TRBJ2-3 | . | TRBV11-2 | 14
CASSPMLETQYF | TGTGCCAGCTCACCAATGCTGGAGACCCAGTACTTC | . | TRBJ2-5 | . | TRBV18 | 12
CASADARAAYEQYF | TGTGCCAGCGCCGACGCCAGGGCGGCCTACGAGCAGTACTTC | . | TRBJ2-7 | . | TRBV10-3 | 14
CAWSFGRGNYNEQFF | TGTGCCTGGAGTTTCGGCAGGGGAAACTACAATGAGCAGTTCTTC | . | TRBJ2-1 | . | TRBV30 | 15
CSAGQGQPQHF | TGCAGTGCCGGACAGGGGCAGCCCCAGCATTTT | . | TRBJ1-5 | TRBD1 | TRBV20-1 | 11
CASSLEGSRTSDTQYF | TGCGCCAGCAGCTTGGAGGGCAGTCGTACGTCCGATACGCAGTATTTT | once | TRBJ2-3 | . | TRBV5-1 | 16
CASSRTGGAFVDRAAFF | TGTGCCAGCAGCCGAACAGGGGGCGCTTTCGTCGATCGGGCAGCTTTCTTT | . | TRBJ1-1 | TRBD1 | TRBV28 | 17
CASKGNTDSLEGYTF | TGTGCCAGCAAAGGGAACACGGACAGTTTGGAAGGCTACACCTTC | once | TRBJ1-2 | . | TRBV28 | 15
CASSAPGTGNYGYTF | TGTGCCAGCAGTGCCCCCGGGACAGGGAACTATGGCTACACCTTC | . | TRBJ1-2 | TRBD1 | TRBV6-6 | 15
CASSTQAAREGLGKGTQYF | TGTGCCAGCAGTACCCAGGCAGCGCGGGAGGGCCTCGGGAAAGGTACGCAGTATTTT | . | TRBJ2-3 | TRBD2 | TRBV28 | 19
CASSLAHTDTQYF | TGTGCCAGCAGCTTAGCTCACACAGATACGCAGTATTTT | . | TRBJ2-3 | . | TRBV7-2 | 13
CASSFGRVAGGREKLFF | TGTGCCAGCAGCTTCGGTCGTGTAGCAGGGGGCCGGGAAAAACTGTTTTTT | . | TRBJ1-4 | TRBD1 | TRBV7-9 | 17
CAWSQMGREAFF | TGTGCCTGGAGCCAAATGGGACGTGAAGCTTTCTTT | . | TRBJ1-1 | . | TRBV30 | 12
CASSLVGTEWETQYF | TGCGCCAGCAGCTTGGTCGGGACAGAATGGGAGACCCAGTACTTC | . | TRBJ2-5 | TRBD1 | TRBV5-1 | 15
CASSDHFEAFF | TGTGCCAGCAGTGATCACTTTGAAGCTTTCTTT | . | TRBJ1-1 | . | TRBV2 | 11
CATTLDRTEAFF | TGTGCCACCACGTTGGATCGTACTGAAGCTTTCTTT | . | TRBJ1-1 | . | TRBV15 | 12
CASSRQGAGGPDTQYF | TGTGCCAGCAGCCGACAGGGAGCGGGAGGTCCAGATACGCAGTATTTT | . | TRBJ2-3 | TRBD2 | TRBV5-4 | 16
CASSSDRGPYEQYF | TGTGCCAGCAGCTCCGACAGGGGGCCCTACGAGCAGTACTTC | . | TRBJ2-7 | TRBD1 | TRBV7-3 | 14
CASSQTTGTLNTGELFF | TGCGCCAGCAGCCAAACAACCGGGACACTGAACACCGGGGAGCTGTTTTTT | . | TRBJ2-2 | . | TRBV4-1 | 17
CASRGLAGRSYEQYF | TGTGCCAGCAGGGGGCTAGCGGGACGCTCCTACGAGCAGTACTTC | . | TRBJ2-7 | TRBD2 | TRBV2 | 15
CASSVASLRDEQFF | TGTGCCAGCAGCGTAGCGAGTCTGCGCGATGAGCAGTTCTTC | once | TRBJ2-1 | . | TRBV9 | 14
CAWGRGVQPQHF | TGTGCCTGGGGTAGGGGGGTGCAGCCCCAGCATTTT | . | TRBJ1-5 | . | TRBV30 | 12
CASSPLQGANEKLFF | TGTGCCAGCTCACCTTTACAGGGTGCTAATGAAAAACTGTTTTTT | . | TRBJ1-4 | . | TRBV18 | 15
CASSEAEQGYTEAFF | TGTGCCAGCAGTGAAGCTGAACAGGGTTACACTGAAGCTTTCTTT | . | TRBJ1-1 | . | TRBV6-1 | 15
CATADRADQPQHF | TGTGCCACCGCGGACAGGGCTGATCAGCCCCAGCATTTT | . | TRBJ1-5 | TRBD1 | TRBV6-6 | 13
CASSLLGTERSNTEAFF | TGTGCCAGCAGCTTATTAGGGACGGAGAGATCGAACACTGAAGCTTTCTTT | . | TRBJ1-1 | . | TRBV5-6 | 17
CARLETSGKKHWVSYEQYF | TGTGCCAGGCTAGAGACTAGCGGGAAAAAGCATTGGGTTTCCTACGAGCAGTACTTC | . | TRBJ2-7 | TRBD2 | TRBV19 | 19
CASSGVNYGYTF | TGTGCCAGCAGTGGGGTGAACTATGGCTACACCTTC | . | TRBJ1-2 | . | TRBV2 | 12
CASSPAGDGAYEQYF | TGCGCCAGCAGCCCGGCGGGGGACGGAGCGTACGAGCAGTACTTC | . | TRBJ2-7 | TRBD2 | TRBV10-1 | 15
CAISLGDRGTDTQYF | TGTGCCATCAGTCTAGGGGACAGGGGCACAGATACGCAGTATTTT | . | TRBJ2-3 | TRBD1 | TRBV10-3 | 15
CATSRGRQVRGEQFF | TGTGCCACCAGCAGAGGGCGGCAAGTACGGGGTGAGCAGTTCTTC | . | TRBJ2-1 | . | TRBV15 | 15
CASSQDYSGAAQPQHF | TGCGCCAGCAGCCAAGATTATTCGGGGGCTGCTCAGCCCCAGCATTTT | . | TRBJ1-5 | . | TRBV4-1 | 16
CASSPRNSGTGAREQFF | TGTGCCAGCTCACCGCGGAACTCCGGGACAGGGGCTCGGGAGCAGTTCTTC | . | TRBJ2-1 | TRBD1 | TRBV18 | 17
CASSLSRQIKEYF | TGTGCCAGCAGCTTATCTCGACAAATCAAGGAGTACTTC | once | TRBJ2-7 | . | TRBV11-2 | 13
CASSGLGAYNEQFF | TGTGCCAGTAGCGGACTAGGGGCATACAATGAGCAGTTCTTC | . | TRBJ2-1 | TRBD2 | TRBV19 | 14
CAWSTGISGNTIYF | TGTGCCTGGAGTACAGGTATCTCTGGAAACACCATATATTTT | . | TRBJ1-3 | . | TRBV30 | 14
CASSKTGVNTEAFF | TGTGCCAGCAGCAAGACAGGGGTGAACACTGAAGCTTTCTTT | . | TRBJ1-1 | TRBD1 | TRBV7-2 | 14
CASSFSGTGGNGYTF | TGTGCCAGCAGCTTTTCTGGGACAGGGGGGAATGGCTACACCTTC | . | TRBJ1-2 | TRBD1 | TRBV11-2 | 15
CASSVPGTSSYNEQFF | TGTGCCAGTAGCGTCCCAGGGACTAGCTCCTACAATGAGCAGTTCTTC | . | TRBJ2-1 | TRBD2 | TRBV19 | 16
CASSPWTGRNTGELFF | TGTGCCAGCAGCCCATGGACAGGGAGGAACACCGGGGAGCTGTTTTTT | . | TRBJ2-2 | TRBD1 | TRBV5-4 | 16
CASSSTAHGDTEAFF | TGTGCCAGCAGCTCGACGGCCCACGGGGACACTGAAGCTTTCTTT | few | TRBJ1-1 | . | TRBV5-6 | 15
CASSLGENSGANVLTF | TGTGCCAGCAGCTTGGGTGAAAACTCTGGGGCCAACGTCCTGACTTTC | . | TRBJ2-6 | . | TRBV11-3 | 16
CASSASPSTDTQYF | TGTGCCAGCAGCGCCAGCCCTAGCACAGATACGCAGTATTTT | . | TRBJ2-3 | . | TRBV9 | 14
CASRRGGIQETQYF | TGTGCCAGCAGAAGGGGGGGGATCCAAGAGACCCAGTACTTC | . | TRBJ2-5 | . | TRBV6-1 | 14